This entry is about one TCR beta chain. The entry originates in a study of T cell changes during pregnancy in multiple sclerosis. Profiled with immunoSEQ multiplex PCR; TCRdb holds only in-frame clones, not every one. Counted here are fewer than 60,000 clones, more than 85% occurring once; the ten biggest clones make up roughly 1.2%. Trimming pared 2 bases from V and 12 bases from J, leaving 19 bases between. The CDR3 covers 14 residues. Germline V gives CDR1 MGHDK, CDR2 SYGVNS. The sequencing here drew on peripheral blood, taken after pregnancy. The J gene is TRBJ1-1, the V gene TRBV25-1; no definite D call. This receptor was obtained from a female donor in good health, enrolled as a control in a pregnancy study. The CDR3 DNA sequence: TGTGCCAGCAGTGAAGGCGGCGGCCTGTTATTAACTTTCTTT. It codes for CASSEGGGLLLTFF.